A selection of T cell receptor beta chains follows, all from one sample in a study of blood T cells in healthy people across ages. Each CDR3 protein gets one entry after TCRdb re-called the 5' RACE reads with MiXCR. The sample shows 540,000 or so distinct CDR3 sequences, around 24% of them seen only once. Separately, the same data were catalogued under a study of T cells of mothers and their children.

The sample consisted of blood. The receptors originated from a boy younger than 18 in good health. Both conserved end residues are part of each CDR3. The D gene is left open where the match is weak. Some rows have no size entry. The others give once, few or many, or a class for an expanded clone.

d_gene: .
v_gene: TRBV6-2/TRBV6-3
abundance: .
j_gene: TRBJ2-5
CDR3aa: CASSGRGPQETQYF
CDR3nt: TGTGCCAGCAGTGGCCGGGGACCCCAGGAGACCCAGTACTTC

d_gene: TRBD2
v_gene: TRBV2
abundance: .
j_gene: TRBJ2-4
CDR3aa: CASSSGGAAMNIQYF
CDR3nt: TGTGCCAGCAGCAGCGGGGGGGCCGCCATGAACATTCAGTACTTC

d_gene: .
v_gene: TRBV5-1
abundance: .
j_gene: TRBJ2-5
CDR3aa: CASSFQGMETQYF
CDR3nt: TGCGCCAGCAGCTTTCAGGGCATGGAGACCCAGTACTTC

d_gene: .
v_gene: TRBV4-3
abundance: few
j_gene: TRBJ1-2
CDR3aa: CASSHTGRTNYGYAF
CDR3nt: TGCGCCAGCAGCCATACAGGGAGAACTAACTATGGCTACGCCTTC

d_gene: TRBD1
v_gene: TRBV15
abundance: .
j_gene: TRBJ2-6
CDR3aa: CATSLGTGWANVLTF
CDR3nt: TGTGCCACCAGCCTCGGGACAGGCTGGGCCAACGTCCTGACTTTC

d_gene: TRBD2
v_gene: TRBV4-3
abundance: .
j_gene: TRBJ2-1
CDR3aa: CASSQDPSGSRNEQFF
CDR3nt: TGCGCCAGCAGCCAAGACCCCAGCGGGAGTCGTAATGAGCAGTTCTTC

d_gene: .
v_gene: TRBV28
abundance: few
j_gene: TRBJ1-1
CDR3aa: CASNTGGLEAFF
CDR3nt: TGTGCCAGCAACACGGGGGGACTTGAAGCTTTCTTT

d_gene: TRBD1
v_gene: TRBV2
abundance: .
j_gene: TRBJ1-2
CDR3aa: CASSEAKTGGYGYTF
CDR3nt: TGTGCCAGCAGTGAAGCCAAGACAGGGGGCTATGGCTACACCTTC

d_gene: TRBD1
v_gene: TRBV20-1
abundance: few
j_gene: TRBJ2-7
CDR3aa: CSASPDRASYEQYF
CDR3nt: TGCAGTGCTAGCCCGGACAGGGCCTCCTACGAGCAGTACTTC

d_gene: .
v_gene: TRBV11-3
abundance: few
j_gene: TRBJ2-7
CDR3aa: CASGRLDSYEQYF
CDR3nt: TGTGCCAGCGGCAGGTTGGACTCCTACGAGCAGTACTTC

d_gene: .
v_gene: TRBV12-3/TRBV12-4
abundance: .
j_gene: TRBJ2-1
CDR3aa: CASSPDYYNEQFF
CDR3nt: TGTGCCAGCAGTCCCGACTACTACAATGAGCAGTTCTTC

d_gene: .
v_gene: TRBV7-2
abundance: .
j_gene: TRBJ1-1
CDR3aa: CASSLGSRRGRVSAEAFF
CDR3nt: TGTGCCAGCAGCTTAGGCAGCCGACGTGGCCGGGTGTCTGCTGAAGCTTTCTTT

d_gene: .
v_gene: TRBV29-1
abundance: .
j_gene: TRBJ1-5
CDR3aa: CSVEFSGSNQPQHF
CDR3nt: TGCAGCGTTGAATTTTCGGGAAGCAATCAGCCCCAGCATTTT

d_gene: TRBD1
v_gene: TRBV9
abundance: .
j_gene: TRBJ2-3
CDR3aa: CASSVRGQGEGTQYF
CDR3nt: TGTGCCAGCAGCGTAAGGGGACAGGGGGAGGGTACGCAGTATTTT